Given below is one T cell receptor (beta chain) in context. The sample comes from a study of cytomegalovirus exposure and HLA in healthy donors. Using immunoSEQ multiplex PCR, the repertoire was profiled, and TCRdb retains in-frame clones only, with some absent. The top ten clones hold roughly 1.1% of a sample with about 330,000 clones, around 87% of them seen once. V shed 4 bases and J shed 5 bases, with 11 bases lying between them. Germline-derived CDR1 and CDR2 are MDHEN and SYDVKM. The CDR3 loop spans 13 amino acids. Specimen: PBMCs. The chain links TRBV28 to TRBJ1-2; the D is unclear. The sequence was collected from a woman younger than 45 in good health and CMV-seropositive. The CDR3 here is CASSSGLRYGYTF. The CDR3 region has the DNA TGTGCCAGCAGTTCCGGACTGCGATATGGCTACACCTTC.